This paragraph covers one TCR beta chain sequence. Its antigen is still unknown. Germline V CDR1 and CDR2: SEHNR, FQNEAQ (reference sequence). The CDR3 is 14 amino acids. V was clipped by 1 base and J by 1 base, with 7 bases between them. This entry comes from a study of OX40 agonist ivuxolimab in advanced cancers. At the level of the study: Patients were dosed with the agonistic anti-OX40 (CD134) antibody ivuxolimab. Hepatocellular carcinoma, melanoma, renal cell or head and neck cancer was diagnosed in the dose-escalation patients. Eligibility admitted prior anti-PD-1, anti-PD-L1 or anti-CTLA-4 therapy; around 41% had some. Study results and limitations: Among the lowest levels of clonal expansion were found in partial responders at 0.1-3.0 mg/kg.

The repertoire was sequenced with immunoSEQ multiplex PCR; TCRdb's copy has only in-frame clones and lacks some. The sample comprises about 17,000 clones, more than 85% of which are singletons, and less than 9.5% rests with the top ten. This TCR was recovered from an adult with an advanced solid tumor such as melanoma, head and neck, liver or kidney cancer. The source was CD4+ or CD8+ T cells sorted from blood, collected in a trial of the OX40 agonist ivuxolimab. The chain uses TRBV7-9 and TRBJ2-5; D is perhaps TRBD1 (5 bases). CDR3 in amino acids: CASSLVQVQETQYF. DNA of the CDR3: TGTGCCAGCAGCTTAGTACAGGTCCAAGAGACCCAGTACTTC.